This T cell receptor beta chain was documented in a study of early T cells in non-severe SARS-CoV-2 infection. Study-level information: Bulk RNA taken from unsorted whole blood was sequenced, leaving chains unpaired. General study results and limits: VDJdb matching skewed toward anti-spike CD8 responses, missing private and CD4 specificities.

This CDR3 has 16 residues. Germline V CDR1 and CDR2: SGHTA, FQGNSA. V was pared by 5 bases and J by 3 bases, with 11 bases of the junction left unmatched. Individual cDNA molecules carried attached unique molecular identifiers. TCRdb processed the 5' RACE reads anew with MiXCR; each CDR3 protein has one entry. The sample includes about 30,000 distinct CDR3 sequences, approximately 6% seen only once; the top ten take approximately 6.6%. In regard to this clonotype: The antigen is unknown.

Material: whole blood. V is TRBV7-2 and J is TRBJ2-7; 9 bases fit TRBD1. This TCR was sampled from an adult who was a healthcare worker with PCR-confirmed SARS-CoV-2 infection or an uninfected control (not recorded which). Here the CDR3 reads CASSPETGTGFYEQYF. As DNA, the CDR3 is TGTGCCAGCAGCCCGGAAACCGGGACAGGGTTCTACGAGCAGTACTTC.